This TCR beta chain is drawn from a study of blood T cell repertoires in COVID-19. The overall study: There were acute and convalescent COVID-19 samples, and they came from the United States, Italy and Spain. The analysed material was cDNA or gDNA that came from T cells, B-cell-depleted T cells, or PBMCs.

Recruits, aged roughly 18 to 90 years, lived in 24 US areas. Within 2 weeks before study entry, exposed participants met a COVID-19 case. Data came from immunoSEQ multiplex PCR; TCRdb stores just in-frame clones and leaves some out. This sample has roughly 150,000 clones; approximately 80% occur once, and the top ten carry roughly 5%. By share of the sample, this clone is medium-sized. This receptor was taken from a man between 65 and 80 years old who had been exposed to COVID-19. Source material: PBMCs or T cells enriched from blood (not recorded which).

CDR3 bases: TGTGCCAGCAGCCCAAACCAGAACCAAGAGCAGTTCTTC. This encodes CASSPNQNQEQFF. This chain connects TRBV14 to TRBJ2-1, with D uncertain. The CDR3 covers 13 residues. CDR1 is SGHDN, CDR2 FVKESK, per germline. Trimming left V 4 bases short and J 10 bases short, with 14 bases between.